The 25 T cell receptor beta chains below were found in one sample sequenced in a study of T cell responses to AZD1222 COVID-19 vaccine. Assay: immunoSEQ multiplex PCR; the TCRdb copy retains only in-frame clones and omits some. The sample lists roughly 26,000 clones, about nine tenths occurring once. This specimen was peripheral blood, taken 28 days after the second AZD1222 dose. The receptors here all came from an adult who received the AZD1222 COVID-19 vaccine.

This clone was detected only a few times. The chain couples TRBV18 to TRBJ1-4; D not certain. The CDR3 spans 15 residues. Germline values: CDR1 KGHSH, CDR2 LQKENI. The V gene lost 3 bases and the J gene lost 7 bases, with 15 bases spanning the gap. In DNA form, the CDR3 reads TGTGCCAGCTCACCTGCTAAGGGAGTGGGTGAAAAACTGTTTTTT. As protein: CASSPAKGVGEKLFF.

The CDR3 DNA follows: TGTGCCAGCAGTGATCGGGGGGGAGCTAACTATGGCTACACCTTC. It translates to CASSDRGGANYGYTF. The chain joins TRBV2 to TRBJ1-2; maybe TRBD1 (5 bases). V lost 3 bases and J lost 0, with 11 bases in between. The CDR3 loop spans 15 amino acids. Germline values: CDR1 SNHLY, CDR2 FYNNEI.

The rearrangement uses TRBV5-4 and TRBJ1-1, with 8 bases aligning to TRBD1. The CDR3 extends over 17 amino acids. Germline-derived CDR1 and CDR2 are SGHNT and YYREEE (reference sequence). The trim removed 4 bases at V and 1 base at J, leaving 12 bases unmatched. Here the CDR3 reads CASSPRGQGEENTEAFF. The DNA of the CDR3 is TGTGCCAGCAGCCCGCGCGGACAGGGAGAGGAGAACACTGAAGCTTTCTTT. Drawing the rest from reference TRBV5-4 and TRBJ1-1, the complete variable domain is ETGVTQSPTHLIKTRGQQVTLRCSSQSGHNTVSWYQQALGQGPQFIFQYYREEENGRGNFPPRFSGLQFPNYSSELNVNALELDDSALYLCASSPRGQGEENTEAFFGQGTRLTVV.

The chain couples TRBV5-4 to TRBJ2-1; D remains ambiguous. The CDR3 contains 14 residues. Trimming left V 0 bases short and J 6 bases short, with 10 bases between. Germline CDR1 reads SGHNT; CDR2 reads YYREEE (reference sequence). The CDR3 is CASSLAGPGNEQFF. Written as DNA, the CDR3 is TGTGCCAGCAGCTTGGCCGGGCCCGGCAATGAGCAGTTCTTC.

The CDR3 coding sequence is TGTGCCAGCTCACCACCAGGGGTAGGCACTGAAGCTTTCTTT. Protein: CASSPPGVGTEAFF. The chain uses TRBV18 and TRBJ1-1; TRBD1 is a possible D gene (5 bases). Germline V gene data show CDR1 as KGHSH and CDR2 as LQKENI. Between the trimmed V and J ends, which lost 0 bases and 4 bases, there was a span of 9 bases. The CDR3 has 14 residues.

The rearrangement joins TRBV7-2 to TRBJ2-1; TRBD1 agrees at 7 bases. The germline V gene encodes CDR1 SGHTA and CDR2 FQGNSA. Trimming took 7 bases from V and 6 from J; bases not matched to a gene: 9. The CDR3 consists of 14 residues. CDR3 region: CASTPGTASNEQFF. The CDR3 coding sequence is TGTGCCAGCACCCCCGGGACAGCCTCCAATGAGCAGTTCTTC. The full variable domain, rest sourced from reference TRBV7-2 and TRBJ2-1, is GAGVSQSPSNKVTEKGKDVELRCDPISGHTALYWYRQSLGQGLEFLIYFQGNSAPDKSGLPSDRFSAERTGGSVSTLTIQRTQQEDSAVYLCASTPGTASNEQFFGPGTRLTVL.

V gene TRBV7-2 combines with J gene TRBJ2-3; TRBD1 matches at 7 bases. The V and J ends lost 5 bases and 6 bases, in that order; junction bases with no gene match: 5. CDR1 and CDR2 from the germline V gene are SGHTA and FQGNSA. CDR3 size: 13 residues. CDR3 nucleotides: TGTGCCAGCAGCATGGACAGGTTGGATACGCAGTATTTT. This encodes CASSMDRLDTQYF.

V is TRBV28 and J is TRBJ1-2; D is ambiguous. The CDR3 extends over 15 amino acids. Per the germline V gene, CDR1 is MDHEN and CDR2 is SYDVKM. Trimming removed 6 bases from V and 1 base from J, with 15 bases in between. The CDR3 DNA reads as TGTGCCAGCAGCGTCACGGCAGGCGATAACTATGGCTACACCTTC. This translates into CASSVTAGDNYGYTF.

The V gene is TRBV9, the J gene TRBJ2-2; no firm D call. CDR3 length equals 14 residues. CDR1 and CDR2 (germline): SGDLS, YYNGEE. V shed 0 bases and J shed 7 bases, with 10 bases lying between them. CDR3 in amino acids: CASSVAPADGELFF. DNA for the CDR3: TGTGCCAGCAGCGTAGCTCCGGCGGACGGGGAGCTGTTTTTT.

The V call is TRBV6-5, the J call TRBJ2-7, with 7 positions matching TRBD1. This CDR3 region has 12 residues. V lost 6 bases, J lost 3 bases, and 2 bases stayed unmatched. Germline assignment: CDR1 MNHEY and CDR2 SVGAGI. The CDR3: CASRTGDYEQYF. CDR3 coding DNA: TGTGCCAGCAGAACAGGGGACTACGAGCAGTACTTC.

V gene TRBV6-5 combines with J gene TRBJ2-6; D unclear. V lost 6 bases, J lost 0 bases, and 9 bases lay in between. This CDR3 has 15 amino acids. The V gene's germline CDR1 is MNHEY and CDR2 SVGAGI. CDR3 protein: CASSPQSSGANVLTF. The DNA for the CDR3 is TGTGCCAGCAGCCCCCAGAGCTCTGGGGCCAACGTCCTGACTTTC.

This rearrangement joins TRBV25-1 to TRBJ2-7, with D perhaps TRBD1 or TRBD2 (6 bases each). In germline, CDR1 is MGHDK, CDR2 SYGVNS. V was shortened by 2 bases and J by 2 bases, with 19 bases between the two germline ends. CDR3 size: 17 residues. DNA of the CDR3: TGTGCCAGCAGTGAACGGGCCGGGGGCCCTGCCCCCTACGAGCAGTACTTC. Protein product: CASSERAGGPAPYEQYF.

CDR3: CASSVEPQGTAQYF. The CDR3 coding sequence is TGTGCCAGTAGTGTCGAACCACAGGGTACCGCGCAGTATTTT. The chain has TRBV19 and TRBJ2-3; weak D call: TRBD1 (6 bases). The CDR3 consists of 14 residues. Germline lookup yields CDR1 LNHDA and CDR2 SQIVND (reference sequence). Trimming took off 5 bases at V and 10 bases at J, with 19 bases between the two ends.

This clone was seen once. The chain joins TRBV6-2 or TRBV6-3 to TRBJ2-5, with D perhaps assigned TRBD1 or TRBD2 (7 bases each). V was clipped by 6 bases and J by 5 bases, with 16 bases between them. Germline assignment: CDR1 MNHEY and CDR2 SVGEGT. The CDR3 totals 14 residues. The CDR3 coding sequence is TGTGCCAGCAGCCCAGGGGGGGCCGGGGAGACCCAGTACTTC. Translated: CASSPGGAGETQYF.

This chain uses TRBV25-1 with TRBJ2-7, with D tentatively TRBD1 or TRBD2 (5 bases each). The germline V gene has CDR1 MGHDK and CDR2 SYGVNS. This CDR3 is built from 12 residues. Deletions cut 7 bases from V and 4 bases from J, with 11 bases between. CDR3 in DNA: TGTGCCAGCACTTGGGACGGTTACGAGCAGTACTTC. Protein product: CASTWDGYEQYF.

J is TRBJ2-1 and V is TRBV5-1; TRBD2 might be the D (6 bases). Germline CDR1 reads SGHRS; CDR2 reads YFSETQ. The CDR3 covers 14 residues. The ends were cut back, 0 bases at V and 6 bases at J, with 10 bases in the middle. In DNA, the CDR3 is TGCGCCAGCAGCTTGGCCGGGGGACGCAATGAGCAGTTCTTC. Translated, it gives CASSLAGGRNEQFF.

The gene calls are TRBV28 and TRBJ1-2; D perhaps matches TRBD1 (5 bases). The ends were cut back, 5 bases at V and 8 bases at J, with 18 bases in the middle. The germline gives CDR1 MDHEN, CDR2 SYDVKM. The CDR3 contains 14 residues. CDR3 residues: CASSPLTDSLGYTF. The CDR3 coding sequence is TGTGCCAGCAGTCCCCTCACCGACAGCCTCGGCTACACCTTC.

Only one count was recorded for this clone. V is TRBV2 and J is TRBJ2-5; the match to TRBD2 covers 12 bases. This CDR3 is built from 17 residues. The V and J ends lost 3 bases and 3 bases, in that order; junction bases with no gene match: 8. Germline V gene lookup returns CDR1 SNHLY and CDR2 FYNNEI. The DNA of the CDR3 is TGTGCCAGCAGTGAGACTAGCGGGGGCCTGGGGAAAGAGACCCAGTACTTC. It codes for CASSETSGGLGKETQYF.

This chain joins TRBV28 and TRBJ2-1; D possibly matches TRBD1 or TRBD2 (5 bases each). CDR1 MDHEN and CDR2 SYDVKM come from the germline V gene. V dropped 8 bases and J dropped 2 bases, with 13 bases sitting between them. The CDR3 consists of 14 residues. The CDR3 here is CASEGPDTYNEQFF. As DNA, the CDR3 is TGTGCCAGCGAGGGACCGGACACCTACAATGAGCAGTTCTTC.

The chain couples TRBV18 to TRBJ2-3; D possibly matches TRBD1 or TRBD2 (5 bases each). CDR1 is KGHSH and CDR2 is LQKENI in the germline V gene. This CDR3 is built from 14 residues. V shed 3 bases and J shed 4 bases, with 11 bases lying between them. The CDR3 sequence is CASSPGVRPDTQYF. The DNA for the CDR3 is TGTGCCAGCTCACCGGGGGTGCGCCCAGATACGCAGTATTTT.

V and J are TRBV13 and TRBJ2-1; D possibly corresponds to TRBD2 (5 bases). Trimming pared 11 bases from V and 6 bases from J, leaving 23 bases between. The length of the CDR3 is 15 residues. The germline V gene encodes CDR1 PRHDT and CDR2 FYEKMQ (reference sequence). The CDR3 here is CASKVRENSINEQFF. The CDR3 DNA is TGTGCCTCCAAAGTTAGGGAGAATTCAATCAATGAGCAGTTCTTC.

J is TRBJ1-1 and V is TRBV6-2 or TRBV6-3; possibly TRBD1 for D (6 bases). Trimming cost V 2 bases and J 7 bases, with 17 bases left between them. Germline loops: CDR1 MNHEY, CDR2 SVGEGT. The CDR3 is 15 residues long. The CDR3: CASSYTMGANGEAFF. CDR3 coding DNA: TGTGCCAGCAGTTACACGATGGGGGCTAACGGTGAAGCTTTCTTT.

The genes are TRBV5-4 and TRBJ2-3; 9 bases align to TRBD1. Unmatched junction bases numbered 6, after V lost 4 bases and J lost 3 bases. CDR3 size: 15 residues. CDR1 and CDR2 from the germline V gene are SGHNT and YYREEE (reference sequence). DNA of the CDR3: TGTGCCAGCAGCGCGCCGGGACAGGGTACAGATACGCAGTATTTT. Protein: CASSAPGQGTDTQYF.

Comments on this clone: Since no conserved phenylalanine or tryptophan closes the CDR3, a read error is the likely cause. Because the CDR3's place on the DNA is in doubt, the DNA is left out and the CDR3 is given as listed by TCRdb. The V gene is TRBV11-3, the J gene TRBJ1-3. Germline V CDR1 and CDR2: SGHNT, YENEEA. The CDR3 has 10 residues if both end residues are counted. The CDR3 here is CASSLDRRGP.

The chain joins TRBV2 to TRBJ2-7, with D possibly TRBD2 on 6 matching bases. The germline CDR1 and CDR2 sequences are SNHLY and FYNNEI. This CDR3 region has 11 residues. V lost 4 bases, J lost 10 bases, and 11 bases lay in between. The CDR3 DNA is TGTGCCAGCAGTGGGCTGGGGGGACAGTACTTC. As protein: CASSGLGGQYF.